A selection of T cell receptor beta chains follows, all from one sample in a study of beta chain features in type 1 diabetes. Produced via immunoSEQ multiplex PCR; TCRdb's table is partial and in-frame only. Of around 710,000 clones in the sample, roughly 12% were seen once. Input material: naive CD4+ T cells from blood. These receptors originate from a man aged 25 to 45 with type 1 diabetes. CDR3s include the opening cysteine and the closing phenylalanine or tryptophan. A D gene is named only where the DNA matches it firmly.

TRBV23-1,TRBJ1-3,NA,CASSQSEGLDSGNTIYF
TRBV19,TRBJ2-3,NA,CASNQRTGDTQYF
TRBV7-2,TRBJ2-1,TRBD2,CASSATSGSYNEQFF
TRBV18,TRBJ2-2,NA,CASSPDQQSSTGELFF
TRBV7-9,TRBJ2-1,TRBD1,CASSLGTGTHNEQFF
TRBV4-1,TRBJ2-4,TRBD2,CASSQDLEGGGARAKNIQYF
TRBV7-9,TRBJ1-5,NA,CASSLLNHGNQPQHF
TRBV5-1,TRBJ1-5,TRBD1,CASSPQGRQPQHF
TRBV28,TRBJ1-5,NA,CASSLLHQPQHF
TRBV7-9,TRBJ1-3,NA,CASRESSGNTIYF
TRBV29-1,TRBJ2-4,NA,CSAGKANIQYF
TRBV29-1,TRBJ1-2,TRBD1,CSVAGTGDGYTF
TRBV4-1,TRBJ1-4,TRBD1,CASSPGQVNEKLFF
TRBV18,TRBJ2-1,TRBD2,CASSPTSGGALYNEQFF
TRBV9,TRBJ1-2,NA,CASSLMTGANYGYTF
TRBV7-2,TRBJ1-1,NA,CASADGKVNTEAFF
TRBV2,TRBJ1-6,NA,CASKREAGVFSPLHF
TRBV5-6,TRBJ2-5,NA,CASSLVGASETQYF
TRBV6-6,TRBJ2-7,NA,CASSHRSYEQYF
TRBV10-1,TRBJ2-1,NA,CASSGPGHSYNEQFF
TRBV7-9,TRBJ1-2,TRBD1,CASSLSVDRAAF